This T cell receptor beta chain originates from a study of T cell responses to AZD1222 COVID-19 vaccine. Broader study findings: Across the whole spike, CD4 TCRs peaked at regions 160-218 and 743-854. Repertoire collection took place solely once the T cell response had peaked. Nearly half of spike-specific TCRs reportedly target variant regions that are unmutated in the B.1.351 and B.1.1.7 variants.

About this clone: Its antigen is as yet unknown.

This CDR3 comprises 15 residues. Germline values: CDR1 LNHDA, CDR2 SQIVND (reference sequence). The J segment lost 8 bases and the V segment lost 1 base, leaving 4 bases of the junction unmatched. Libraries were prepared by immunoSEQ multiplex PCR; TCRdb keeps only in-frame clonotypes and omits some of them. The sample contains about 190,000 clones, 80% to 90% of which appear only once. This chain uses TRBV19 with TRBJ1-4; TRBD1 agrees at 10 bases. The sample consisted of peripheral blood, taken on day 0 of AZD1222 vaccination. The sequence was obtained from an adult in good health. The CDR3 nucleotides read TGTGCCAGTAGTATAGCCGGGACAGGGGCCGAAAAACTGTTTTTT. Protein product: CASSIAGTGAEKLFF.